A few counts support the clone carrying this T cell receptor (beta chain). Trimming shortened V by 6 bases and J by 3 bases, and 18 bases separated the two germline ends. This CDR3 spans 16 amino acids. Germline V gene data show CDR1 as MDHEN and CDR2 as SYDVKM. This record comes from a study of blood T cell repertoires in COVID-19. For the study at large: Researchers got acute and convalescent COVID-19 samples from the United States, Italy and Spain. PBMCs, B-cell-depleted T cells, or T cells were the source of the cDNA or gDNA that made up the material.

As handled by the study authors: Nucleated cell number was recorded as an estimate derived from reference gene primer amplification. TCRdb keeps only in-frame clones here, not all; method: immunoSEQ multiplex PCR. V, J and clone size were drawn from that table, and D and trimming were deduced from the DNA. The table records 95,000 or so clones, approximately 89% of them present only once. The TCR was taken from a human donor in a cohort sampled during active COVID-19. The sequenced material came from peripheral blood. The chain links TRBV28 to TRBJ2-1; possible D gene TRBD1, 5 bases. CDR3: CASRVRTSAIYNEQFF. CDR3 coding DNA: TGTGCCAGCAGGGTCCGGACATCAGCGATCTACAATGAGCAGTTCTTC.